These 23 T cell receptor beta chains were all obtained from the same sample, sequenced in a study of cytomegalovirus exposure and HLA in healthy donors. Profiling relied on immunoSEQ multiplex PCR, and the TCRdb table lists in-frame clones only, not all of them. The sample consists of about 250,000 clones, about 90% of them appearing once. The source material was PBMCs. The receptors were sampled from a man aged 18 to 29 in good health and CMV-seropositive.

This chain joins TRBV5-6 and TRBJ2-3; D not certain. V was cut by 1 base and J by 5 bases, with 8 bases left in between. This CDR3 is built from 13 residues. CDR1 and CDR2 from the germline V gene are SGHDT and YYEEEE. In DNA, the CDR3 is TGTGCCAGCAGCTTGTTGGACGGAGATACGCAGTATTTT. Encoded protein: CASSLLDGDTQYF.

The genes are TRBV14 and TRBJ1-2; 7 bases map to TRBD1. Germline V gene lookup returns CDR1 SGHDN and CDR2 FVKESK. V was clipped by 5 bases and J by 7 bases; unmatched bases: 4. The CDR3 extends over 12 amino acids. The CDR3: CASSKQGTGYTF. The CDR3 coding sequence is TGTGCCAGCAGCAAACAGGGGACTGGCTACACCTTC.

Turning to this clone: The same CDR3 also results from other DNA sequences found in this sample. The J gene is TRBJ2-7, the V gene TRBV27; 9 bases fit TRBD1. This CDR3 has 15 residues. Germline V gives CDR1 MNHEY, CDR2 SMNVEV (reference sequence). The V segment lost 2 bases and the J segment 4 bases; nucleotides outside the gene matches: 6. In DNA, the CDR3 is TGTGCCAGCAGTTTAGCCGGGACAGGGACATACGAGCAGTACTTC. Translating gives CASSLAGTGTYEQYF.

This chain joins TRBV28 and TRBJ1-2; D is perhaps TRBD1 (6 bases). CDR3 length equals 14 residues. Germline assignment: CDR1 MDHEN and CDR2 SYDVKM. V lost 6 bases, J lost 4 bases, and 15 bases lay in between. CDR3 sequence reads: CASRPGQPSYGYTF. CDR3 coding DNA: TGTGCCAGCAGACCCGGACAGCCGTCCTATGGCTACACCTTC.

The chain uses TRBV7-8 and TRBJ2-7, with D perhaps TRBD2 (6 bases). There are 13 residues in the CDR3. Germline V gene lookup returns CDR1 SGHVS and CDR2 FQNEAQ. Between the trimmed V and J ends, which lost 1 base and 7 bases, there was a span of 11 bases. The CDR3 here is CASSLEARGEQYF. The CDR3 bases are TGTGCCAGCAGCTTAGAAGCCCGGGGGGAGCAGTACTTC.

This chain connects TRBV6-6 to TRBJ2-5; D gene ambiguous. Between the trimmed V and J ends, which lost 0 bases and 1 base, there was a span of 12 bases. The CDR3 covers 16 residues. Germline V gene lookup returns CDR1 MNHNY and CDR2 SVGAGI (reference sequence). The DNA of the CDR3 is TGTGCCAGCAGTTACTCCGCAGGCTATAGCCAAGAGACCCAGTACTTC. Translation gives CASSYSAGYSQETQYF.

The chain has TRBV30 and TRBJ1-3; D is uncertain. From germline, CDR1 is GTSNPN and CDR2 SVGIG (reference sequence). The CDR3 covers 15 residues. Trimming removed 0 bases at V and 0 bases at J, with 9 bases between. The CDR3 region is CAWSVQRSSGNTIYF. As DNA, the CDR3 is TGTGCCTGGAGTGTTCAGCGAAGCTCTGGAAACACCATATATTTT.

The V and J genes are TRBV11-3 and TRBJ2-3; tentatively, D is TRBD1 (5 bases). Per the germline V gene, CDR1 is SGHNT and CDR2 is YENEEA. This CDR3 spans 12 amino acids. V lost 1 base to trimming and J lost 13 bases, with 12 bases between them. CDR3 amino acids: CASSLGDKGKYF. The CDR3 nucleotides read TGTGCCAGCAGCTTAGGTGACAAGGGGAAGTATTTT.

The chain recombines TRBV7-9 with TRBJ2-3; 9 bases match TRBD2. J gave up 1 base and V 5 bases, and 4 bases lay outside the gene matches. The CDR3 has 15 residues. Germline V CDR1 and CDR2: SEHNR, FQNEAQ (reference sequence). The CDR3 nucleotides are TGTGCCAGCAGCACGACTAGCGGCGGCACAGATACGCAGTATTTT. Translation gives CASSTTSGGTDTQYF.

This clone was recorded only once. The rearrangement joins TRBV27 to TRBJ1-2; TRBD1 matches 7 bases. The junction had 8 bases not matched to a gene; V was cut back by 6 bases and J by 7 bases. Germline lookup yields CDR1 MNHEY and CDR2 SMNVEV (reference sequence). CDR3 length: 13 amino acids. The CDR3 nucleotides read TGTGCCAGCAGAAGGGGACAGTCTAGTGGCTACACCTTC. Its translation: CASRRGQSSGYTF.

The V and J genes are TRBV28 and TRBJ1-2; tentatively, D is TRBD1 (6 bases). The CDR3 runs 17 residues. The V end lost 2 bases, the J end lost 6 bases, and 22 bases lay between the germline ends. CDR1 is MDHEN and CDR2 is SYDVKM in the germline V gene. In nucleotides, the CDR3 is TGTGCCAGCAGTTTACATTCCCCCTATACAGGGAACAATGGCTACACCTTC. Its protein product is CASSLHSPYTGNNGYTF.

The rearrangement joins TRBV7-2 to TRBJ1-5; the D gene is possibly TRBD1 (6 bases). The CDR3 runs 15 residues. From germline, CDR1 is SGHTA and CDR2 FQGNSA. Trimming stripped 10 bases from V and 3 bases from J, with 19 bases between. CDR3 in amino acids: CATSRGGSYNQPQHF. CDR3 bases: TGTGCCACCTCGAGGGGGGGCAGTTACAATCAGCCCCAGCATTTT.

V and J are TRBV5-1 and TRBJ2-1; 11 nucleotides match TRBD2. Unmatched junction bases numbered 5, after V lost 0 bases and J lost 6 bases. Germline V gene lookup returns CDR1 SGHRS and CDR2 YFSETQ. The CDR3 consists of 16 residues. CDR3 sequence: CASSLATLAGVNEQFF. DNA for the CDR3: TGCGCCAGCAGCTTGGCCACACTAGCGGGAGTCAATGAGCAGTTCTTC.

This clone was recorded once. This chain connects TRBV20-1 to TRBJ2-1; D not certain. With 4 bases removed from V and 2 bases from J, the gap between germline ends came to 0 bases. The CDR3 length is 10 residues. Germline assignment: CDR1 DFQATT and CDR2 SNEGSKA (reference sequence). CDR3 nucleotide sequence: TGCAGTGCTACCTACAATGAGCAGTTCTTC. This codes for CSATYNEQFF.

The chain is built from TRBV6-6 and TRBJ2-3; D unclear. The CDR3 contains 15 residues. Germline V lookup: CDR1 MNHNY, CDR2 SVGAGI (reference sequence). Between the trimmed V and J ends, which lost 6 bases and 5 bases, there was a span of 18 bases. DNA for the CDR3: TGTGCCAGCAGCCTGGGCCCTATATCGAAAGATACGCAGTATTTT. The encoded protein is CASSLGPISKDTQYF.

This chain links TRBV27 with TRBJ2-7; no reliable D call. This CDR3 is 13 amino acids long. The germline CDR1 and CDR2 sequences are MNHEY and SMNVEV (reference sequence). Trimming took off 10 bases at V and 3 bases at J, with 16 bases between the two ends. The CDR3, as DNA: TGTGCCACAAGTATTGGTTACAACTACGAGCAGTACTTC. Translation gives CATSIGYNYEQYF.

The chain combines TRBV27 with TRBJ2-4, with 10 bases aligning to TRBD1. V shed 4 bases and J 4 bases; nucleotides not matched to a gene: 7. Germline V gene sequence: CDR1 MNHEY, CDR2 SMNVEV (reference sequence). The CDR3 is 16 amino acids. CDR3 sequence reads: CASSSPTGGEKNIQYF. Written as DNA, the CDR3 is TGTGCCAGCAGTTCGCCGACAGGGGGCGAGAAAAACATTCAGTACTTC.

This chain links TRBV2 with TRBJ2-1; unclear D gene. V lost 6 bases to trimming and J lost 12 bases, with 15 bases between them. The CDR3 covers 12 residues. Germline CDR1 and CDR2: SNHLY and FYNNEI. CDR3 sequence reads: CASRGDVEGQFF. For the CDR3, the DNA is TGTGCCAGCAGAGGAGATGTAGAAGGGCAGTTCTTC.

The chain uses TRBV18 and TRBJ2-3, with 11 bases that match TRBD1. Losses at the gene ends were 6 bases for V and 5 bases for J; bases not matched to a gene: 7. Germline V gene lookup returns CDR1 KGHSH and CDR2 LQKENI. This CDR3 has 15 amino acids. The CDR3 loop reads CASSRTGGAEDTQYF. CDR3 in DNA: TGTGCCAGCTCGCGGACAGGGGGCGCAGAAGATACGCAGTATTTT.

The chain has TRBV27 and TRBJ2-5, with 8 nucleotides matching TRBD2. The length of the CDR3 is 15 residues. Losses at the gene ends were 6 bases for V and 6 bases for J; bases not matched to a gene: 12. The germline V gene has CDR1 MNHEY and CDR2 SMNVEV (reference sequence). CDR3 region: CASRSGGAGVKTQYF. Written as DNA, the CDR3 is TGTGCCAGCAGATCCGGGGGAGCGGGAGTAAAGACCCAGTACTTC.

The V call is TRBV6-1, the J call TRBJ1-5, with D perhaps matching TRBD1 (6 bases). This CDR3 comprises 14 residues. V lost 4 bases, J lost 1 base, and 8 bases lay in between. CDR1 is MNHNS, CDR2 SASEGT, per germline. The CDR3 DNA sequence: TGTGCCAGCAGTGGCGGGGGCAGCAATCAGCCCCAGCATTTT. This translates into CASSGGGSNQPQHF.

Worth noting for this clone: Other DNA sequences in this specimen translate into the identical CDR3. This CDR3 is CASSENTEAFF. The CDR3 nucleotides read TGTGCCAGCAGTGAGAACACTGAAGCTTTCTTT. The chain uses TRBV2 and TRBJ1-1, with D uncertain. Trimming pared 3 bases from V and 1 base from J, leaving 0 bases between. The germline gives CDR1 SNHLY, CDR2 FYNNEI. The CDR3 consists of 11 residues.

The chain uses TRBV7-8 and TRBJ1-2, with 8 bases aligning to TRBD1. The J segment lost 8 bases and the V segment lost 5 bases, leaving 7 bases of the junction unmatched. The CDR3 has 13 residues. Germline-derived CDR1 and CDR2 are SGHVS and FQNEAQ. This chain's CDR3 is CASSEGPGGGYTF. CDR3 bases: TGTGCCAGCAGCGAGGGGCCAGGGGGCGGCTACACCTTC.